The 9 T cell receptor beta chains presented below share a single source sample, sequenced in a study of cytomegalovirus exposure and HLA in healthy donors. Primers for the PCR totalled 60 Vbeta and 13 Jbeta. Sequenced by immunoSEQ multiplex PCR; TCRdb stores in-frame clones only, minus some. The table records roughly 150,000 clones, 65% to 90% of them present only once. Input material: PBMCs. The receptors derive from a male donor in good health and CMV-seronegative.

The chain combines TRBV7-9 with TRBJ1-1, with D possibly matching TRBD1 (6 bases). The CDR3 covers 14 residues. In germline, CDR1 is SEHNR, CDR2 FQNEAQ (reference sequence). V lost 3 bases and J lost 4, with 12 bases in between. The CDR3 DNA follows: TGTGCCAGCAGCTTTGGGGGCCTCGCCACTGAAGCTTTCTTT. Translating gives CASSFGGLATEAFF.

This chain joins TRBV6-1 and TRBJ1-4; 9 bases line up with TRBD1. CDR3 length equals 13 residues. Germline-derived CDR1 and CDR2 are MNHNS and SASEGT. Unmatched junction bases numbered 1, after V lost 5 bases and J lost 6 bases. The CDR3 bases are TGTGCCAGCAGTCGGGACAGGGATGAAAAACTGTTTTTT. Its translation: CASSRDRDEKLFF.

The chain carries TRBV27 and TRBJ2-7, with a tentative D call TRBD2 (7 bases). Germline CDR1 and CDR2: MNHEY and SMNVEV (reference sequence). Trimming stripped 0 bases from V and 3 bases from J, with 21 bases between. The CDR3 contains 18 residues. CDR3 region: CASSLSTVRGQGFYEQYF. The DNA for the CDR3 is TGTGCCAGCAGTTTATCGACAGTGCGGGGGCAGGGGTTCTACGAGCAGTACTTC.

V usage is TRBV5-1 and J usage is TRBJ1-2, with 7 positions matching TRBD1. With V trimmed by 5 bases and J by 2 bases, 6 bases remained unmatched. The V gene's germline CDR1 is SGHRS and CDR2 YFSETQ. The CDR3 sequence is 14 residues long. CDR3 loop: CASRISGQNYGYTF. The CDR3 region has the DNA TGCGCCAGCAGAATTTCGGGACAGAACTATGGCTACACCTTC.

The chain links TRBV2 to TRBJ2-6; maybe TRBD1 (5 bases). The CDR3 totals 17 residues. Germline CDR1 is SNHLY and CDR2 is FYNNEI. The ends were cut back, 3 bases at V and 0 bases at J, with 12 bases in the middle. For the CDR3, the DNA is TGTGCCAGCAGTGAGTCAGGGTTTAGCTCTGGGGCCAACGTCCTGACTTTC. It yields the protein CASSESGFSSGANVLTF.

The chain is built from TRBV6-5 and TRBJ1-1, with TRBD1 as a possible D gene (5 bases). Germline CDR1 and CDR2: MNHEY and SVGAGI. V lost 8 bases to trimming and J lost 1 base, with 11 bases between them. The CDR3 spans 13 residues. The CDR3 nucleotides are TGTGCCAGCGGCACGACAGAGAACACTGAAGCTTTCTTT. This sequence encodes CASGTTENTEAFF.

In its sample, this clone was seen a few times. The rearrangement joins TRBV5-4 to TRBJ2-5; maybe TRBD1 (7 bases). This CDR3 comprises 15 residues. The V end was cut by 0 bases, the J end by 5 bases, with 14 bases between. The germline V gene has CDR1 SGHNT and CDR2 YYREEE (reference sequence). The CDR3, as DNA: TGTGCCAGCAGCTTGGCCACAGGGGCGGGGGAGACCCAGTACTTC. This translates into CASSLATGAGETQYF. The whole variable domain, remainder taken from reference TRBV5-4 and TRBJ2-5, is ETGVTQSPTHLIKTRGQQVTLRCSSQSGHNTVSWYQQALGQGPQFIFQYYREEENGRGNFPPRFSGLQFPNYSSELNVNALELDDSALYLCASSLATGAGETQYFGPGTRLLVL.

The rearrangement uses TRBV11-2 and TRBJ2-7, with unresolved D. The CDR3 runs to 15 residues. V was clipped by 5 bases and J by 1 base, with 15 bases between them. Germline loops: CDR1 SGHAT, CDR2 FQNNGV. Here the CDR3 DNA reads TGTGCCAGCAGCCCCCGTGGCAGAATATCCTACGAGCAGTACTTC. Its translation: CASSPRGRISYEQYF.

CDR3 coding DNA: TGTGCCAGTAGTATAAGGCTGAGGAATTCACCCCTCCACTTT. This encodes CASSIRLRNSPLHF. The V call is TRBV19, the J call TRBJ1-6; no reliable D call. The CDR3 length is 14 residues. The V gene's germline CDR1 is LNHDA and CDR2 SQIVND (reference sequence). V was pared by 2 bases and J by 7 bases, with 9 bases between.